This T cell receptor beta chain emerged from a study of technical replicates of blood from a handful of donors (TCRdb year 2017). CDR1 and CDR2, looked up from the germline V gene (reference sequence), are LNHDA and SQIVND. Compared with germline, V lacks 9 bases and J lacks 3 bases; bases without a gene match: 10. Counted from cysteine to phenylalanine, this CDR3 has 14 amino acids. CDR3 DNA is the only sequence kept; it has 42 bases, read in frame from the first base. Libraries were made using the immunoSEQ multiplex PCR assay. This immuneACCESS table, as held by TCRdb, lists in-frame sequences with V and J called but not all clones. Of the missing ones, under half trace to an unresolved V gene in checked studies; the others have no known cause. The sample contains some 85,000 clones, over 90% of them found a single time. Approximately 0.39% of the sample is taken by the ten largest. About this clone itself: Its antigen remains undetermined. Per-nucleotide qualities are absent, and no much larger clonotype sits a single base away.

This TCR came from a human donor in good health. The sequenced material came from T cells isolated from PBMCs. The chain links TRBV19 with TRBJ1-1; the central 7 bases match TRBD1. At the DNA level, the sequence is TGTGCCAGAGTCCGGGACAGTGACCACACTGAAGCTTTCTTT. Translated, this gives CARVRDSDHTEAFF.